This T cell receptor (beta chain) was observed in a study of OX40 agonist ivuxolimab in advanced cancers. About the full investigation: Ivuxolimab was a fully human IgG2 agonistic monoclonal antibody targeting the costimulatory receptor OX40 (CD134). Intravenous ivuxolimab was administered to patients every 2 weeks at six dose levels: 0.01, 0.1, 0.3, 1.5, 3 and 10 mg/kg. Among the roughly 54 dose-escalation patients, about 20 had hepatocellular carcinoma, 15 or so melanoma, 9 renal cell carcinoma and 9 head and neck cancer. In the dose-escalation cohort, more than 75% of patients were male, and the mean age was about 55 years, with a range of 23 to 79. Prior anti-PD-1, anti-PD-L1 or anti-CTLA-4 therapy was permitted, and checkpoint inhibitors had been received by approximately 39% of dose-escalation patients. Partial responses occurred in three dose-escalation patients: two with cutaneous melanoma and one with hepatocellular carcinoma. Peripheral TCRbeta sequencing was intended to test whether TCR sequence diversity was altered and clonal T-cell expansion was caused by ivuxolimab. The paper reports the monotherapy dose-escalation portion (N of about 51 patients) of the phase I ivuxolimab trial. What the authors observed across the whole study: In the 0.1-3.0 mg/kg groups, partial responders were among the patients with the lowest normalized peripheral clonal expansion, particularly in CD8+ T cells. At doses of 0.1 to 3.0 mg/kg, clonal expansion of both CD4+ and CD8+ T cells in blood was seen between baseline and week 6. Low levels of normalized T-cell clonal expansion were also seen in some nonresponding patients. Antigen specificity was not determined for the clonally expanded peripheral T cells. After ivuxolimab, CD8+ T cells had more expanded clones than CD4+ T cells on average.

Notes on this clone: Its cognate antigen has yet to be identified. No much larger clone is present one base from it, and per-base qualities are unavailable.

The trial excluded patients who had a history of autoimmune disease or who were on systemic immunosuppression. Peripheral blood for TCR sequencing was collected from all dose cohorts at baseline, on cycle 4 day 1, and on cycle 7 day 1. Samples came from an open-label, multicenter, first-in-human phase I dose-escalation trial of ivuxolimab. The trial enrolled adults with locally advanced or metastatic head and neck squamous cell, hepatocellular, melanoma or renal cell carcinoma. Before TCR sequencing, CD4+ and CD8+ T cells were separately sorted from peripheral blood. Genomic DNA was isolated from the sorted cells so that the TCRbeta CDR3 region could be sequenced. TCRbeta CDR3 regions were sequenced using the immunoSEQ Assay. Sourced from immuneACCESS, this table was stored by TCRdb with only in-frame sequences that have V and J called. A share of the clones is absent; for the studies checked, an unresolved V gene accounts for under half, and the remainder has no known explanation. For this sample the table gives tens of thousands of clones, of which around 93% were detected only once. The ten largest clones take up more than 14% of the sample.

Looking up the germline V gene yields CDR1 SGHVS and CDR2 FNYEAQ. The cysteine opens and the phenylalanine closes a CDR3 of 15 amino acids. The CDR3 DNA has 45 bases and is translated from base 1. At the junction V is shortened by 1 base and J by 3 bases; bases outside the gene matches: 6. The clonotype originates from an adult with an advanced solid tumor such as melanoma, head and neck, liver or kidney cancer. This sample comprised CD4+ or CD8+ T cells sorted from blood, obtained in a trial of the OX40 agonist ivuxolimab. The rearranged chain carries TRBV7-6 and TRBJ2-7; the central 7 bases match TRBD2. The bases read TGTGCCAGCAGCTTAGAGGGCGGGAGTTTCTACGAGCAGTACTTC. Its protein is CASSLEGGSFYEQYF.